This T cell receptor (beta chain) was obtained from a study of tumor-infiltrating lymphocytes in primary liver carcinoma. Both RNA and DNA were isolated together from approximately 22-30 mg of bulk tissue that had not been sorted. Whole-study findings and limits: A significantly higher top-250-clone fraction was recorded for tumors than for blood (p = 0.039). Tumor-blood pairs (like tumor-adjacent pairs) overlapped less than tumor region pairs did.

The template, approximately 500 ng total RNA, yielded TCR beta cDNA made with a constant-region primer. Researchers made the TCR beta libraries by running three nested multiplex PCR rounds with slightly modified ARM-PCR. With TRBV1-TRBV30 forward primers and a C-beta reverse primer, the first two PCR rounds were run for approximately 10 cycles each. Each CDR3 protein gets one entry after TCRdb re-called the multiplex PCR reads with MiXCR. The data hold around 26,000 distinct CDR3 sequences, with over 60% observed a single time. The germline gives CDR1 GTSNPN, CDR2 SVGIG (reference sequence). The CDR3 spans 18 residues. Worth noting for this clonotype: What it binds is unknown. An end of the junction does not agree with germline; a read error may underlie this.

The sequence derives from a man aged 35-49 years with primary liver carcinoma and hepatitis B virus infection. The V and J genes are TRBV30 and TRBJ1-4; D remains ambiguous. The sample consisted of liver tumor tissue from sampling region 3. The subset: tumor region T3, left-lateral pole. The CDR3 nucleotides read TGTGCCTGGAGTGTATCACTACACAAGGCGTTGCCAACGGAAAAACTCTTTTTT. Amino acids: CAWSVSLHKALPTEKLFF. The full variable domain, with the rest looked up from reference TRBV30 and TRBJ1-4, is SQTIHQWPATLVQPVGSPLSLECTVEGTSNPNLYWYRQAAGRGLQLLFYSVGIGQISSEVPQNLSASRPQDRQFILSSKKLLLSDSGFYLCAWSVSLHKALPTEKLFFGSGTQLSVL.